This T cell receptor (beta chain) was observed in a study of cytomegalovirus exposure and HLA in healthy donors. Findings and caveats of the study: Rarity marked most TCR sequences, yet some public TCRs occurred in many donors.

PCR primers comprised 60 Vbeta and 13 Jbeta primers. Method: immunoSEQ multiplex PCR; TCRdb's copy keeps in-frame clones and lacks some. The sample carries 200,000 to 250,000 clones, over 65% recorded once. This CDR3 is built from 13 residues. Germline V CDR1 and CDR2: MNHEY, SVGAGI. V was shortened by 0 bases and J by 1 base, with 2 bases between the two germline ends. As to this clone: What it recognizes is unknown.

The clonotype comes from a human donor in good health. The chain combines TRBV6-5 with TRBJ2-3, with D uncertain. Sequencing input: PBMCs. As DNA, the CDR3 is TGTGCCAGCAGTTACTCCGGCACAGATACGCAGTATTTT. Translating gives CASSYSGTDTQYF.